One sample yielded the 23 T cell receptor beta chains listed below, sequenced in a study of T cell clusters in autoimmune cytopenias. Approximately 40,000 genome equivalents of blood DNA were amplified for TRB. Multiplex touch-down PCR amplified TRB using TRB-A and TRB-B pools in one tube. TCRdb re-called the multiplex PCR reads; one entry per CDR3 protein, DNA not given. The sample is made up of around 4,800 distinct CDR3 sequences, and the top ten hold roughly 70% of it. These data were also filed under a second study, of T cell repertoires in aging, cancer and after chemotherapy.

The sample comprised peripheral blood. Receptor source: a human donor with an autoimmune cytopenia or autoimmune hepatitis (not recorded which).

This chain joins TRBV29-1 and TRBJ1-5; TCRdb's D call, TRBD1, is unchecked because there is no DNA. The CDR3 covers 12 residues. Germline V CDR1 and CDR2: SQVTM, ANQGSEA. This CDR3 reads CSVTGDNQPQHF.

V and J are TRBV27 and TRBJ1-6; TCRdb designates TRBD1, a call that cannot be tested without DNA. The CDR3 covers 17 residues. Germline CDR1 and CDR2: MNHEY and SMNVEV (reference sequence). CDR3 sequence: CASSAESGFFRNSPLHF.

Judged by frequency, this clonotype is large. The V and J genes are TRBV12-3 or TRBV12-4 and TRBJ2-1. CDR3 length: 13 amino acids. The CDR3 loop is CASSIGQNNEQFF.

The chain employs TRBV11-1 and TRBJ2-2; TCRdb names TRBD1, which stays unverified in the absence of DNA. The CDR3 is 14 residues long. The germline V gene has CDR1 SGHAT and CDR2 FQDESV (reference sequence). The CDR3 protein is CASSPPETGGELFF.

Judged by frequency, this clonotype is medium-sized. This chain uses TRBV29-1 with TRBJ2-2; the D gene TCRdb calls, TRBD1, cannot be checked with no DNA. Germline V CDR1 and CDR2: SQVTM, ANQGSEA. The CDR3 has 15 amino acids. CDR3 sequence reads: CSVGTGGGGTGELFF.

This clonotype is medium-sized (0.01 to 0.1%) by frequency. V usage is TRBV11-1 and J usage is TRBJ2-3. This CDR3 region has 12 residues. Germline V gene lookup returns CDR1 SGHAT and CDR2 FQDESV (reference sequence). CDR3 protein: CASSLNTDTQYF.

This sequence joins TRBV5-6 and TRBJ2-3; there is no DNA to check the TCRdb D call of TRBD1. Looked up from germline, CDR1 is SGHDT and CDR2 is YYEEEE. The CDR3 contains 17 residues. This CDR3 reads CASSLGRGRVGTDTQYF. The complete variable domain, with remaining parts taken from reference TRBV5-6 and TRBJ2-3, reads DAGVTQSPTHLIKTRGQQVTLRCSPKSGHDTVSWYQQALGQGPQFIFQYYEEEERQRGNFPDRFSGHQFPNYSSELNVNALLLGDSALYLCASSLGRGRVGTDTQYFGPGTRLTVL.

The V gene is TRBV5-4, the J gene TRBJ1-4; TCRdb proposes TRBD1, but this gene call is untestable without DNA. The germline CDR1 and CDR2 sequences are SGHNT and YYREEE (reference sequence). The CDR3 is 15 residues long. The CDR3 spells CASSTGIATNEKLFF.

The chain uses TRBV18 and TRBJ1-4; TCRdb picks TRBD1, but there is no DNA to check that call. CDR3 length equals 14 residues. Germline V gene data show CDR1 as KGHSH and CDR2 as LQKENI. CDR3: CASSRTGVREKLFF.

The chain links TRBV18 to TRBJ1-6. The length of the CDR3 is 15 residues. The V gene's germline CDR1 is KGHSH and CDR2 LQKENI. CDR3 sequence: CASSLQSSYNSPLHF. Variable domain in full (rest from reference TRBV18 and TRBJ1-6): NAGVMQNPRHLVRRRGQEARLRCSPMKGHSHVYWYRQLPEEGLKFMVYLQKENIIDESGMPKERFSAEFPKEGPSILRIQQVVRGDSAAYFCASSLQSSYNSPLHFGNGTRLTVT.

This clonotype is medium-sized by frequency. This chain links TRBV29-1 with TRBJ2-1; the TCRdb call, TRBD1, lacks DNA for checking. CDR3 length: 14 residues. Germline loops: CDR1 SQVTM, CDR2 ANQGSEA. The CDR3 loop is CSVTLVGRGDERFF.

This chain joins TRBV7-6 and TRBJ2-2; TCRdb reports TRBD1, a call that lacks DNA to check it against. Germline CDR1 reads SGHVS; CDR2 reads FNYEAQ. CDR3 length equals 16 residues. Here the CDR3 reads CASSLVGGIDTGELFF.

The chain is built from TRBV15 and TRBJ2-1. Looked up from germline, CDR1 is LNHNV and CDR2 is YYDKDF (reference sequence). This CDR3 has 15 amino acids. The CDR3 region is CATSRGADIRDEQFF. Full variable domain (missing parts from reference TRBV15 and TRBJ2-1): DAMVIQNPRYQVTQFGKPVTLSCSQTLNHNVMYWYQQKSSQAPKLLFHYYDKDFNNEADTPDNFQSRRPNTSFCFLDIRSPGLGDTAMYLCATSRGADIRDEQFFGPGTRLTVL.

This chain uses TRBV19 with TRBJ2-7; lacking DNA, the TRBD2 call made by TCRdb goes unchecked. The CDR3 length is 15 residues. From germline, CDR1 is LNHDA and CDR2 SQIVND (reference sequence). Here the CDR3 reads CASRANSGPQYEQYF.

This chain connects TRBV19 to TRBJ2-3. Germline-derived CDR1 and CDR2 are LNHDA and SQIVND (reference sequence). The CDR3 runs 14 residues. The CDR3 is CASSIRRDPDTQYF.

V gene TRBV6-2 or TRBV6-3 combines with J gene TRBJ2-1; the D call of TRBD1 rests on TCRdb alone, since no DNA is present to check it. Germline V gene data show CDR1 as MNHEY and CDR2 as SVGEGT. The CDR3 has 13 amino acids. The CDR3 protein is CASSHQGVREQFF.

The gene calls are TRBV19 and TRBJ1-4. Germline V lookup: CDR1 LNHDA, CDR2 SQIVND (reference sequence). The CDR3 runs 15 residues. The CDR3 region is CASSRGDATNEKLFF.

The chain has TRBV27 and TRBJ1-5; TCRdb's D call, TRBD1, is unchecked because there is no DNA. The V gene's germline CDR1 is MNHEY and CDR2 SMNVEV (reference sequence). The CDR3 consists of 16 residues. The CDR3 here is CASSFAGTPSNQPQHF.

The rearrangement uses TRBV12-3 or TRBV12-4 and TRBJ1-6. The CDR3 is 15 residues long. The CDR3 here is CASSYAAVRNSPLHF.

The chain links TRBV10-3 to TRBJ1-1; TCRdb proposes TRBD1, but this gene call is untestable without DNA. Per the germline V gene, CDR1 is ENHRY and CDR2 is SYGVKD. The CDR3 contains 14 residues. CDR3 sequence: CAIREMGGSTEAFF.

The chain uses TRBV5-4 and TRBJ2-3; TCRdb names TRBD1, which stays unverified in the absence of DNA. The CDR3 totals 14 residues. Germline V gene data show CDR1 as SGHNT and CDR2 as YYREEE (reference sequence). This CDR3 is CASSLQGSTDTQYF.

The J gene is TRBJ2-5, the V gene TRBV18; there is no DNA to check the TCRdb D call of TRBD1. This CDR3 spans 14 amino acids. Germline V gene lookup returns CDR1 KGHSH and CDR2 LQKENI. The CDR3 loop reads CASSPPGGGETQYF.

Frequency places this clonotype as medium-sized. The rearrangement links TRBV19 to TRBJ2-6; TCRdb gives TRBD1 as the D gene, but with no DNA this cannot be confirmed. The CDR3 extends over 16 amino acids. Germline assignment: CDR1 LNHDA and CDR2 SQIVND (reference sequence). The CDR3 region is CASSITGSSGANVLTF.